One sample yielded the 5 T cell receptor beta chains listed below, sequenced in a study of beta chain features in type 1 diabetes. Sequencing targeted expressed TCRB transcripts, as all isolated RNA had been reverse transcribed. The assay was immunoSEQ multiplex PCR, and TCRdb's table has in-frame clones only and misses some. The repertoire includes about 470,000 clones, 30% of them detected once, and around 0.065% sits in the top ten. Sequences were obtained from naive CD4+ T cells from blood. The receptors were gathered from a man aged 18 to 30 in good health.

The chain has TRBV29-1 and TRBJ1-2, with D perhaps matching TRBD1 (5 bases). This CDR3 is 11 amino acids long. The germline V and J ends were trimmed by 5 bases and 8 bases, with 12 bases remaining between them. Germline V CDR1 and CDR2: SQVTM, ANQGSEA. The CDR3: CSVSGVEGYTF. CDR3 sequence (DNA): TGCAGCGTTTCGGGGGTGGAGGGCTACACCTTC. Together with reference TRBV29-1 and TRBJ1-2, the CDR3 gives the full variable domain: SAVISQKPSRDICQRGTSLTIQCQVDSQVTMMFWYRQQPGQSLTLIATANQGSEATYESGFVIDKFPISRPNLTFSTLTVSNMSPEDSSIYLCSVSGVEGYTFGSGTRLTVV.

The chain recombines TRBV7-9 with TRBJ2-1, with 11 nucleotides matching TRBD2. Trimming removed 2 bases from V and 6 bases from J; junction bases left unmatched: 0. Germline V gene data show CDR1 as SEHNR and CDR2 as FQNEAQ (reference sequence). There are 14 residues in the CDR3. The CDR3 here is CASSLTSGGNEQFF. The DNA of the CDR3 is TGTGCCAGCAGCTTAACTAGCGGGGGCAATGAGCAGTTCTTC.

This clone was detected only a few times. In DNA, the CDR3 is TGTGCCAGCAGCCGCCTAGGAGATACGCAGTATTTT. This sequence encodes CASSRLGDTQYF. The chain is built from TRBV11-2 and TRBJ2-3, with unresolved D. The CDR3 has 12 residues. The ends were cut back, 5 bases at V and 5 bases at J, with 8 bases in the middle. The germline gives CDR1 SGHAT, CDR2 FQNNGV.

This chain connects TRBV9 to TRBJ2-1; the D is unclear. The CDR3 extends over 13 amino acids. V gave up 0 bases and J gave up 8 bases, with 9 bases separating them. CDR1 is SGDLS, CDR2 YYNGEE, per germline. In DNA form, the CDR3 reads TGTGCCAGCAGCGTAGGACCAAGCGATGAGCAGTTCTTC. Translating it yields CASSVGPSDEQFF.

This rearrangement joins TRBV30 to TRBJ1-4; 8 bases match TRBD1. Unmatched junction bases numbered 3, after V lost 2 bases and J lost 7 bases. The V gene's germline CDR1 is GTSNPN and CDR2 SVGIG (reference sequence). The CDR3 covers 13 residues. The CDR3 nucleotides are TGTGCCTGGAGTTCCGACAGGGGTGAAAAACTGTTTTTT. Translating gives CAWSSDRGEKLFF.